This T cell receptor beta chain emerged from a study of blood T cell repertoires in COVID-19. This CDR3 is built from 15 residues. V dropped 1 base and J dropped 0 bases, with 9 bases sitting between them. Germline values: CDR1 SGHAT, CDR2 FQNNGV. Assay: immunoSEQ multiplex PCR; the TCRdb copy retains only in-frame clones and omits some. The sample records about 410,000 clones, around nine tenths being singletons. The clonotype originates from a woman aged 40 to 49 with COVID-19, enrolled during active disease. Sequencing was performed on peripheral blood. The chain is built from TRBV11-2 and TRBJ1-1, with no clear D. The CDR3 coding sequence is TGTGCCAGCAGCTTAGTGCCGGTTATGAACACTGAAGCTTTCTTT. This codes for CASSLVPVMNTEAFF. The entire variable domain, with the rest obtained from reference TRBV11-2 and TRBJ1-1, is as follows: EAGVAQSPRYKIIEKRQSVAFWCNPISGHATLYWYQQILGQGPKLLIQFQNNGVVDDSQLPKDRFSAERLKGVDSTLKIQPAKLEDSAVYLCASSLVPVMNTEAFFGQGTRLTVV.